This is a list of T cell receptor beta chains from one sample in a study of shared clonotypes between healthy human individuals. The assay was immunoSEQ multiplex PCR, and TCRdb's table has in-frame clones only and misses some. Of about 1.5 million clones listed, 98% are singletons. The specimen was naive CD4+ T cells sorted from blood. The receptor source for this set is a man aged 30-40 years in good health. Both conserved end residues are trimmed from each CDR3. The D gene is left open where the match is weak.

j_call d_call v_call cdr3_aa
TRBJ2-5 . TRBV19 ASSIIGETQY
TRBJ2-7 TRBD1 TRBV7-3 ASSPTTGTGGVQY
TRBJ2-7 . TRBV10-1 ASSNSPEYEQY
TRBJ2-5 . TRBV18 ASSPPSEETQY
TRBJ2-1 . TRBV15 ATSRDSYNEQF
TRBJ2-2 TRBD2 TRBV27 ASRPRRLAGFHTGELF
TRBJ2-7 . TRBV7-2 ASTTAGPSYEQY
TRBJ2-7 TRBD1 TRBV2 ASTRQGAAAVTYEQY
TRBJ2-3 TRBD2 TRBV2 ASTGTSGRLDTQY
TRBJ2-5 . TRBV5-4 ASSSAGGIQETQY
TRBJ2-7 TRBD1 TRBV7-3 ASSITTGVGEQY
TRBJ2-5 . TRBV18 ASSPLPGDQETQY
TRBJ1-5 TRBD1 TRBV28 ASSPGGSNQPQH
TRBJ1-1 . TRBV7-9 ASSLGSENTEAF
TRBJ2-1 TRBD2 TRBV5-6 ASSLSGLGTYNEQF
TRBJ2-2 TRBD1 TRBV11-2 ASSFGDRFARGDTGELF
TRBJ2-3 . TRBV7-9 ASSTPSLAGSLR
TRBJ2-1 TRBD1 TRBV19 ASSPGQTFNEQF
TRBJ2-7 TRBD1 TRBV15 ATSTDRGRSYEQY
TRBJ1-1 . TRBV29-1 SVEGDPGTEAF
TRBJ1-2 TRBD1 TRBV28 AADREVRGYT
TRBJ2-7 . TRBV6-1 ASYSRDSSSYEQY
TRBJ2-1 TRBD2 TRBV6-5 ASSPTGGPYNEQF
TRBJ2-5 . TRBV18 ASSLYYQETQY
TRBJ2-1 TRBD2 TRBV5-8 ASSWPGLGVGEQF
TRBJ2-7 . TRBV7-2 ASSAKGDNGFWEQY
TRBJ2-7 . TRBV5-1 ASSSLGGKFSYEQY
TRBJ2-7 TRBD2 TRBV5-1 ASSLGLAGYSYEQY
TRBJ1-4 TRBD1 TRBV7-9 ASSPRQGGEKLF
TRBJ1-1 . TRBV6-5 ATKGQNTEAF
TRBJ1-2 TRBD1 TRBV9 ASSVGADRDYGYT
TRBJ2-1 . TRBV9 ASSVGLGEAQGYEQF